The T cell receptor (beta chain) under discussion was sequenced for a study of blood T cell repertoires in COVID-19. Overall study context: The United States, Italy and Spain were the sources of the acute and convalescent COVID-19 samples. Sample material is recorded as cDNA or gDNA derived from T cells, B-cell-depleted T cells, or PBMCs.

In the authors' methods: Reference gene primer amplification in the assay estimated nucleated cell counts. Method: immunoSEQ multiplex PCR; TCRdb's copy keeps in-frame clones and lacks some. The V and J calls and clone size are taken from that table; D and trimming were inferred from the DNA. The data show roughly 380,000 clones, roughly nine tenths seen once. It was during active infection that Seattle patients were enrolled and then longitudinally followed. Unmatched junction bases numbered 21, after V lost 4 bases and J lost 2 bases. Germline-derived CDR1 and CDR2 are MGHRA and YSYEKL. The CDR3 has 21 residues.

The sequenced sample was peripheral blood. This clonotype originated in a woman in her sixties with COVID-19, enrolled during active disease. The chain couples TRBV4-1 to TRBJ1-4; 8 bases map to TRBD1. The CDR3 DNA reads TGCGCCAGCAGCCTACAGGGGGGGACAGGATTACAAACGCGGACTAATGAAAAACTGTTTTTT. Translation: CASSLQGGTGLQTRTNEKLFF.